This TCR beta chain was captured by sequencing in a study of T cells in Graves' hyperthyroidism and ophthalmopathy. Study at large: Peripheral blood was obtained at initial diagnosis, preceding any treatment.

Any patient presenting with uncontrolled infection, other autoimmune disease, pregnancy or lactation was left out. The CDR3 has 15 residues. Trimming pared 2 bases from V and 4 bases from J, leaving 15 bases between. Germline V gene lookup returns CDR1 MGHDK and CDR2 SYGVNS. About this clonotype: Its antigen is not known.

Study-level results: Appearing also in blood were most of the thyroid clonotypes expanded above 0.001.

From RNA transcripts, TCR beta CDR3 regions were amplified. HTBI primers drove first-round RT-PCR of the TCR CDR3. TCRdb fed the multiplex PCR reads into MiXCR, producing one record per CDR3 protein. The sample holds about 520,000 distinct CDR3 sequences, roughly a quarter seen once. Sample: blood. The J gene is TRBJ2-7, the V gene TRBV25-1, with D perhaps TRBD1 or TRBD2 (5 bases each). The receptor was isolated from a woman in her 30s with Graves' ophthalmopathy. The CDR3 DNA is TGTGCCAGCAGTGAAGCCGGGACCGCAAAATACGAGCAGTACTTC. This codes for CASSEAGTAKYEQYF.